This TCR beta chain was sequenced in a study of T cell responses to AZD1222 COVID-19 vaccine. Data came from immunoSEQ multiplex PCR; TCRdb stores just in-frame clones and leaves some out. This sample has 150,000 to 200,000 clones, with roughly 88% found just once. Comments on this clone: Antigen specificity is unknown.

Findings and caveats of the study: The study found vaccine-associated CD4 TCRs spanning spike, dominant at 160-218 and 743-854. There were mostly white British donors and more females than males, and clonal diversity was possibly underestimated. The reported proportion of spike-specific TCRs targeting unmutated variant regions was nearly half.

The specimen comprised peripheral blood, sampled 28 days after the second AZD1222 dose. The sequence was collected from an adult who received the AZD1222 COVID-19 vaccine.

The CDR3 sequence: CASSYGTGVADTQYF. In DNA form, the CDR3 reads TGTGCCAGCAGTTACGGGACAGGGGTGGCAGATACGCAGTATTTT. This chain uses TRBV6-5 with TRBJ2-3, with 10 bases that match TRBD1. There are 15 residues in the CDR3. Germline trimming cut 2 bases from V and 4 bases from J; bases unmatched to any gene: 3. CDR1 is MNHEY, CDR2 SVGAGI, per germline.